This TCR beta chain is from a study of cytomegalovirus exposure and HLA in healthy donors. Worth noting for this clone: What it binds is not known.

Study conclusions and caveats: As was reported, the classifier diagnosed cytomegalovirus status with high specificity and sensitivity.

PCR used 60 Vbeta primers and 13 Jbeta primers. The data were produced by immunoSEQ multiplex PCR, yet TCRdb's version contains in-frame clones alone and is incomplete. There are around 100,000 clones in the sample; around two thirds occur only once, and around 4% lies in the top ten. Sequencing used PBMCs. The source of this sequence is a man aged 25-40 years in good health and CMV-seropositive.

CDR3 residues: CASSERTAYNEQFF. CDR3 sequence (DNA): TGTGCCAGCAGTGAAAGGACAGCATACAATGAGCAGTTCTTC. V usage is TRBV2 and J usage is TRBJ2-1; a weak D match, TRBD1 (6 bases). Trimming removed 2 bases at V and 4 bases at J, with 9 bases between. The CDR3 has 14 amino acids. Looked up from germline, CDR1 is SNHLY and CDR2 is FYNNEI.